The clone carrying this TCR beta chain was seen more than once but under ten times. TCRdb fed the RT-PCR reads into MiXCR, producing one record per CDR3 protein. The sample holds roughly 540,000 distinct CDR3 sequences, less than 25% seen once. This CDR3 contains 16 residues. V dropped 4 bases and J dropped 4 bases, with 16 bases sitting between them. CDR1 LGHDT and CDR2 YNNKEL come from the germline V gene (reference sequence). This entry comes from a study of response to subunit inactivated influenza vaccine. These records were also assigned to another study, of T cells expressing NK-cell markers. That work adds: Making the TCR beta cDNA relied on 5'RACE template switching with UMIs. HCMV seropositivity characterized seven of the eight sequenced donors, and seronegativity one. The authors restricted sorting to alpha-beta TCR T cells with an anti-gamma-delta TCR antibody in several experiments. Of the CD8+ T cells in roughly 6 donors, roughly 1.0-7.5% belonged to dominant NKG2C+ clonotypes.

The TCR sequence derives from a man over 45 who received an inactivated influenza vaccine. Source: CD4+ T cells sorted from PBMCs, taken about 13 days after vaccination. The chain couples TRBV3-1 to TRBJ2-2; D might be TRBD1 (8 bases). CDR3 sequence reads: CASSLRTGRGTGELFF. In DNA form, the CDR3 reads TGTGCCAGCAGCCTCCGGACAGGGAGGGGCACCGGGGAGCTGTTTTTT.